This section outlines one T cell receptor beta chain sequence together with its context. Its specificity is unknown. Profiled with immunoSEQ multiplex PCR; TCRdb holds only in-frame clones, not every one. The table has fewer than 150,000 clones, about 82% seen once. This specimen belongs to a study of T cell responses to AZD1222 COVID-19 vaccine. The trim removed 4 bases at V and 1 base at J, leaving 5 bases unmatched. CDR3 length equals 16 residues. Germline values: CDR1 LGHNA, CDR2 YNFKEQ. Study-wide findings and caveats: Spike-specific TCR depth and breadth grew after two AZD1222 doses.

The source material was peripheral blood, sampled 28 days after the second AZD1222 dose. The chain recombines TRBV4-2 with TRBJ2-1, with TRBD2 matching 9 bases. The sequence came from an adult who received the AZD1222 COVID-19 vaccine. CDR3 sequence (DNA): TGTGCCAGCAGCCGCCGAGCGGGGGGTTCCTACAATGAGCAGTTCTTC. It encodes CASSRRAGGSYNEQFF.